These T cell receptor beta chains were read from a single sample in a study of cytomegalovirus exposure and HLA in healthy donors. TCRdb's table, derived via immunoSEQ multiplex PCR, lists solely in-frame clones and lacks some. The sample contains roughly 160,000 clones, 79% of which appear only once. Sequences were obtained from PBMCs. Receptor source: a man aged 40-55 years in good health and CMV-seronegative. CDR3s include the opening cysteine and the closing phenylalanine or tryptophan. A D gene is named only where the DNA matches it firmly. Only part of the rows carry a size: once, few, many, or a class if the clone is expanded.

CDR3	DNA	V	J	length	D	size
CASSYGAGGPSEQFF	TGTGCCAGCAGTTACGGTGCGGGAGGGCCCTCTGAGCAGTTCTTC	TRBV6-5	TRBJ2-1	15	TRBD2	.
CASSLFLNEKLFF	TGTGCCAGCAGCTTATTTTTAAATGAAAAACTGTTTTTT	TRBV7-9	TRBJ1-4	13	.	.
CASSLTSGRASEQFF	TGTGCCAGCAGCCTTACTAGCGGGAGGGCCAGTGAGCAGTTCTTC	TRBV7-2	TRBJ2-1	15	TRBD2	.
CASSRDRTSEQYF	TGTGCCAGTAGTAGGGACAGGACTTCGGAGCAGTACTTC	TRBV19	TRBJ2-7	13	TRBD1	.
CATTDRVTDTQYF	TGTGCCACCACGGACAGGGTCACAGATACGCAGTATTTT	TRBV25-1	TRBJ2-3	13	TRBD1	.
CASSRDRNSYGYTF	TGTGCCAGCAGCAGGGACAGAAATTCCTATGGCTACACCTTC	TRBV14	TRBJ1-2	14	TRBD1	.
CASSLDTGPKLFF	TGTGCCAGCAGCTTAGACACAGGGCCGAAACTGTTTTTT	TRBV7-9	TRBJ1-4	13	.	.
CASSLIGLAGVEVYF	TGTGCCAGCAGCTTAATTGGACTAGCGGGAGTGGAGGTGTACTTC	TRBV7-9	TRBJ2-7	15	TRBD2	once
CASQKRRGRDTEAFF	TGTGCCAGCCAAAAAAGAAGAGGGAGGGACACTGAAGCTTTCTTT	TRBV6-6	TRBJ1-1	15	.	few
CSAPVGYEQFF	TGCAGTGCTCCAGTCGGGTATGAGCAGTTCTTC	TRBV20-1	TRBJ2-1	11	.	.
CASRAQSGSGANVLTF	TGTGCCAGCAGGGCCCAGTCGGGGTCTGGGGCCAACGTCCTGACTTTC	TRBV2	TRBJ2-6	16	.	.
CASSQVGMGAIVYEQYF	TGCGCCAGCAGCCAAGTTGGGATGGGGGCCATAGTATACGAGCAGTACTTC	TRBV5-1	TRBJ2-7	17	.	.
CASSRGVSSGSNEQYF	TGTGCCAGCAGCCGCGGGGTGTCTAGCGGGAGCAACGAGCAGTACTTC	TRBV7-2	TRBJ2-7	16	TRBD2	.
CASRAPLPERLTTEAFF	TGTGCAAGTCGCGCGCCCCTACCAGAGCGTTTAACCACTGAAGCTTTCTTT	TRBV12-2	TRBJ1-1	17	.	.
CSVDGTGENEQFF	TGCAGCGTAGACGGGACAGGGGAGAATGAGCAGTTCTTC	TRBV29-1	TRBJ2-1	13	TRBD1	.
CASSDQVNNQPQHF	TGTGCCAGCAGTGACCAGGTGAACAATCAGCCCCAGCATTTT	TRBV6-1	TRBJ1-5	14	.	few
CASSWTSGSPDTQYF	TGTGCCAGTAGCTGGACTAGCGGGAGTCCAGATACGCAGTATTTT	TRBV19	TRBJ2-3	15	TRBD2	.